One sample yielded the 15 T cell receptor beta chains listed below, sequenced in a study of T cells in Graves' hyperthyroidism and ophthalmopathy. Using RNA transcripts as the source, TCR beta CDR3 regions were amplified. HTBI primers drove first-round RT-PCR of the TCR CDR3. TCRdb analysed the multiplex PCR reads with MiXCR anew, one entry per CDR3 protein. The repertoire consists of 300,000 or so distinct CDR3 sequences, with around a sixth occurring once and the leading ten covering less than 65%. The specimen was blood. The receptors stem from a woman in her forties or fifties with Graves' hyperthyroidism.

The chain carries TRBV28 and TRBJ2-7; no clear D gene. Germline V gene sequence: CDR1 MDHEN, CDR2 SYDVKM. CDR3 length: 15 residues. V was clipped by 6 bases and J by 0 bases, with 15 bases between them. CDR3 region: CASSQVHTSSYEQYF. CDR3 bases: TGTGCCAGCAGCCAAGTGCACACGAGCTCCTACGAGCAGTACTTC.

On this clonotype itself: A much larger clone lies a single base off, so this may be a read error. The V gene is TRBV14, the J gene TRBJ1-2; D gene unclear. Germline V gene data show CDR1 as SGHDN and CDR2 as FVKESK. V was pared by 1 base and J by 2 bases, with 8 bases between. This CDR3 is built from 14 residues. The CDR3 DNA reads as TGTGCCAGCAGCCAAGGACCGGCGAACTATGGCTACACCTTC. Residues: CASSQGPANYGYTF.

This clonotype was counted many times. The chain joins TRBV12-3 or TRBV12-4 to TRBJ2-1; D is undetermined. The ends were cut back, 7 bases at V and 3 bases at J, with 10 bases in the middle. The CDR3 loop spans 13 amino acids. The CDR3 spells CASTDTGYNEQFF. CDR3 nucleotides: TGTGCCAGCACCGATACGGGCTACAATGAGCAGTTCTTC.

The sample holds many counts of this clonotype. The chain carries TRBV12-3 or TRBV12-4 and TRBJ1-1, with TRBD1 matching over 7 bases. Trimming at V came to 2 bases and at J to 4 bases, leaving 4 bases not matched to a gene. The CDR3 has 14 residues. The DNA of the CDR3 is TGTGCCAGCAGTTTAACACAGGGGTCCACTGAAGCTTTCTTT. Translation gives CASSLTQGSTEAFF.

The gene calls are TRBV27 and TRBJ1-2; 7 bases match TRBD1. CDR3 size: 14 residues. V shed 3 bases, J shed 1 base, and the junction held 2 bases outside the gene matches. Germline CDR1 MNHEY, CDR2 SMNVEV (reference sequence). CDR3 DNA: TGTGCCAGCAGTTTCGGGGACAGTAACTATGGCTACACCTTC. It encodes CASSFGDSNYGYTF.

This clonotype showed up just a few times. The V gene is TRBV7-9, the J gene TRBJ2-5; no reliable D call. The CDR3 has 15 amino acids. Per the germline V gene, CDR1 is SEHNR and CDR2 is FQNEAQ (reference sequence). V lost 5 bases and J 3 bases, leaving 16 bases between the germline ends. For the CDR3, the DNA is TGTGCCAGCAGCCCAAGTAACCCCTCGGAAGAGACCCAGTACTTC. Translating gives CASSPSNPSEETQYF.

The chain recombines TRBV6-2 or TRBV6-3 with TRBJ1-1, with unresolved D. The germline V gene encodes CDR1 MNHEY and CDR2 SVGEGT. V was cut by 5 bases and J by 0 bases, with 7 bases left in between. The CDR3 sequence is 13 residues long. CDR3 in amino acids: CASSKQMNTEAFF. CDR3 bases: TGTGCCAGCAGTAAACAGATGAACACTGAAGCTTTCTTT.

The table lists this clonotype with many counts. V usage is TRBV20-1 and J usage is TRBJ2-3, with a possible D match to TRBD2 (6 bases). Trimming pared 5 bases from V and 6 bases from J, leaving 12 bases between. This CDR3 is built from 12 residues. Germline values: CDR1 DFQATT, CDR2 SNEGSKA (reference sequence). The CDR3 sequence is CSARGKRDTQYF. For the CDR3, the DNA is TGCAGTGCTCGGGGGAAGAGGGATACGCAGTATTTT.

This clonotype showed up many times. This CDR3 reads CASSQRRTLMETQYF. CDR3 coding DNA: TGTGCCAGCAGCCAAAGACGGACTCTGATGGAGACCCAGTACTTC. The chain couples TRBV3-1 to TRBJ2-5; TRBD2 might be the D (5 bases). The CDR3 spans 15 residues. The V end lost 2 bases, the J end lost 5 bases, and 15 bases lay between the germline ends. CDR1 is LGHDT, CDR2 YNNKEL, per germline (reference sequence).

This clonotype appeared many times. The CDR3 loop is CASSLDGNTQYF. The CDR3, as DNA: TGTGCCAGCAGCTTAGACGGGAATACGCAGTATTTT. This sequence joins TRBV7-6 and TRBJ2-3; a possible D gene is TRBD2 (5 bases). Germline V gene sequence: CDR1 SGHVS, CDR2 FNYEAQ. The CDR3 is 12 amino acids. V gave up 1 base and J gave up 7 bases, with 6 bases separating them.

This clonotype occurred many times. V and J are TRBV20-1 and TRBJ2-7, with D possibly being TRBD2 (6 bases). In germline, CDR1 is DFQATT, CDR2 SNEGSKA (reference sequence). The V gene lost 3 bases and the J gene lost 4 bases, with 10 bases spanning the gap. CDR3 length: 12 amino acids. The CDR3 DNA sequence: TGCAGTGCTAGGGAGACTAGTTACGAGCAGTACTTC. This encodes CSARETSYEQYF.

V gene TRBV7-9 combines with J gene TRBJ2-1, with TRBD1 identical over 11 bases. V was pared by 2 bases and J by 6 bases, with 9 bases of the junction left unmatched. There are 17 residues in the CDR3. CDR1 and CDR2 (germline): SEHNR, FQNEAQ (reference sequence). CDR3 in DNA: TGTGCCAGCAGCTTACGGTCGGGACAGGGGGTGGGCAATGAGCAGTTCTTC. Its translation: CASSLRSGQGVGNEQFF.

This clonotype was detected a few times. The DNA of the CDR3 is TGTGCCAGCAGCCAAGATCTCGGGGGACTGGATACGCAGTATTTT. As protein: CASSQDLGGLDTQYF. The V gene is TRBV14, the J gene TRBJ2-3; D perhaps matches TRBD2 (6 bases). V dropped 0 bases and J dropped 6 bases, with 13 bases sitting between them. CDR1 and CDR2 from the germline V gene are SGHDN and FVKESK. CDR3 size: 15 residues.

The chain is built from TRBV6-2 or TRBV6-3 and TRBJ2-2, with a tentative D call TRBD2 (6 bases). In germline, CDR1 is MNHEY, CDR2 SVGEGT. This CDR3 comprises 15 residues. Trimming removed 5 bases from V and 8 bases from J, with 18 bases in between. The CDR3 region is CASSPPGLLPGELFF. For the CDR3, the DNA is TGTGCCAGCAGTCCCCCGGGACTCCTCCCGGGGGAGCTGTTTTTT.

The chain carries TRBV27 and TRBJ2-2; 12 positions agree with TRBD2. From germline, CDR1 is MNHEY and CDR2 SMNVEV (reference sequence). V dropped 3 bases and J dropped 6; count of bases not matched to a gene: 5. CDR3 length: 16 residues. The chain's CDR3 is CASSFRLAGGAGELFF. CDR3 in DNA: TGTGCCAGCAGTTTTCGGCTAGCGGGAGGGGCCGGGGAGCTGTTTTTT.